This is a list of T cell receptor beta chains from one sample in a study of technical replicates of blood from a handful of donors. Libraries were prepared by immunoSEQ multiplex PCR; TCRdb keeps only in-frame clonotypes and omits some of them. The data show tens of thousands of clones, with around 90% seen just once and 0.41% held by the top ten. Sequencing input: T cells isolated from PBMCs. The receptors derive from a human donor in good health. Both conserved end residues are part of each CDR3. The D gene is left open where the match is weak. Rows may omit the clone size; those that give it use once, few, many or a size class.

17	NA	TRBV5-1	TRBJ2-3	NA	TGCGCCAGCAGCTTGGCCGTCACACTGGCGGGCACAGATACGCAGTATTTT	CASSLAVTLAGTDTQYF
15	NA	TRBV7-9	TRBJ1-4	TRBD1	TGTGCCAGCGAACATTCGACAGGGATAAGTGAAAAACTGTTTTTT	CASEHSTGISEKLFF
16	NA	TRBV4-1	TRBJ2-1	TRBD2	TGCGCCAGCACCCTCGGGACTAGCGGGAGTTACGATGAGCAGTTCTTC	CASTLGTSGSYDEQFF
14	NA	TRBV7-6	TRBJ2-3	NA	TGTGCCAGCAGCTTAGATCGGGAGTTGAATACGCAGTATTTT	CASSLDRELNTQYF
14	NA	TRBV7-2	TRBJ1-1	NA	TGTGCCAGCAGCGACAATGCCGGGGGCACTGAAGCTTTCTTT	CASSDNAGGTEAFF
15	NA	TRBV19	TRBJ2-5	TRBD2	TGTGCCAGTACTAGCGGTGCAAGTAATGAAGAGACCCAGTACTTC	CASTSGASNEETQYF
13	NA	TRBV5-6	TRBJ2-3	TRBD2	TGTGCCAGCCAACTAGCGGGAGGAGATACGCAGTATTTT	CASQLAGGDTQYF
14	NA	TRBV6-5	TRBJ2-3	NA	TGTGCCAGCAGTTTGAACAGGGTGGGGGATACGCAGTATTTT	CASSLNRVGDTQYF
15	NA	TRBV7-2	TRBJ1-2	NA	TGTGCCAGCAAAGCATCAGGGGCGGGTGACTATGGCTACACCTTC	CASKASGAGDYGYTF
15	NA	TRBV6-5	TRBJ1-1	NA	TGTGCCAGCAGTTACTCCGTTTACGGGGAGGGTGAAGCTTTCTTT	CASSYSVYGEGEAFF
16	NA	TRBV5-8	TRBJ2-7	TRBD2	TGTGCCAGCAGCCAACTGGGCGGGGGTGTGGGTTACGAGCAGTACTTC	CASSQLGGGVGYEQYF
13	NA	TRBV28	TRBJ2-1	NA	TGTGCCAGCAATTCCGGAGGCTACAATGAGCAGTTCTTC	CASNSGGYNEQFF
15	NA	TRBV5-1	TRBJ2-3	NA	TGCGCCAGCACTAGTCTAGTCTCTAGCACAGATACGCAGTATTTT	CASTSLVSSTDTQYF
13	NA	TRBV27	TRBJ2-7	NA	TGTGCCACCTTCAACCAACGGACAGACGAGCAGTACTTC	CATFNQRTDEQYF
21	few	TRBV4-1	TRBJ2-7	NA	TGCGCCAGCAGCCAAGAAGAGGGCAGCCTACTATACTCCTACGAGCTAGGGGAGCAGTACTTC	CASSQEEGSLLYSYELGEQYF
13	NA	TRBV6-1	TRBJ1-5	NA	TGTGCCAGCAGTGGACGGGGGTATCAGCCCCAGCATTTT	CASSGRGYQPQHF
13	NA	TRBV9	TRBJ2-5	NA	TGTGCCAGCAGCGTAGAACTAGGAGAGACCCAGTACTTC	CASSVELGETQYF
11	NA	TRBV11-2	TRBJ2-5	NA	TGTGCCAGCAGCTTGGGGGGGACCCAGTACTTC	CASSLGGTQYF
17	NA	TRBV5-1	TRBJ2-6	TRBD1	TGCGCCAGCAGCCTTCCCGGGACAGGGGCTGGGGCCAACGTCCTGACTTTC	CASSLPGTGAGANVLTF
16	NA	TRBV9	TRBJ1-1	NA	TGTGCCAGCAGCGTAGACGAAGTTTCGGTTGGTGATGAAGCTTTCTTT	CASSVDEVSVGDEAFF
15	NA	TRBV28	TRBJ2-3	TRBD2	TGTGCCAGCAGTTTGGCCTTGGCGGGAGAAGATACGCAGTATTTT	CASSLALAGEDTQYF
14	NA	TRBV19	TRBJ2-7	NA	TGTGCCAGTAGTTTCAAAGCGGGGACATACGAGCAGTACTTC	CASSFKAGTYEQYF
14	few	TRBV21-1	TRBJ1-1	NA	TGTGCCAGCAGAGGCGGGGCAGGGGGTTCTGAAGCTTTCTTT	CASRGGAGGSEAFF
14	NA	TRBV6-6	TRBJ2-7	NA	TGTGCCAGCAGTATATATCAGGAGGAGTACGAGCAGTACTTC	CASSIYQEEYEQYF
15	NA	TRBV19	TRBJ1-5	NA	TGTGCCAGTTCTGTGGGACAAAATAGCAATCAGCCCCAGCATTTT	CASSVGQNSNQPQHF
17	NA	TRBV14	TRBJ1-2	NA	TGTGCCAGCAGCCCCTCTGCGGAAAGCCTATTTAACTATGGCTACACCTTC	CASSPSAESLFNYGYTF
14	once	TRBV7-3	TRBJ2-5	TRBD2	TGTGCCAGCAGCTCGGAACTAGCGGGGGAGACCCAGTACTTC	CASSSELAGETQYF
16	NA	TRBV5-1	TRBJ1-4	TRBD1	TGCGCCAGCAGCTTGGTTAAAGGGGGCGCGTTTGAAAAACTGTTTTTT	CASSLVKGGAFEKLFF
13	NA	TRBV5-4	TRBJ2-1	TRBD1	TGTGCCAGCAGTTTCGACAGGGTCAATGAGCAGTTCTTC	CASSFDRVNEQFF
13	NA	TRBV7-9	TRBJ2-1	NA	TGTGCCAGCAGCTTCGGACAGCTCAATGAGCAGTTCTTC	CASSFGQLNEQFF
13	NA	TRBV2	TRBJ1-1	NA	TGTGCCAGCAGTTTTACAGGGTACACTGAAGCTTTCTTT	CASSFTGYTEAFF
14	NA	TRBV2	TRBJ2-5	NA	TGTGCCACCCGACGAAACGGGGTCCAAGAGACCCAGTACTTC	CATRRNGVQETQYF
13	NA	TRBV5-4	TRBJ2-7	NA	TGTGCCAGCAGCTCAACCAGCGGTGGGGAGCAGTACTTC	CASSSTSGGEQYF
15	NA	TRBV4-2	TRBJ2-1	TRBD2	TGTGCCAGCAGCATAGGGACTAGCGGATACAATGAGCAGTTCTTC	CASSIGTSGYNEQFF
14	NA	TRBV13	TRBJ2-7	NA	TGTGCCAGCAGCTTAGAGAATAGCACCTACGAGCAGTACTTC	CASSLENSTYEQYF
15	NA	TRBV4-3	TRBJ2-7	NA	TGCGCCAGCAGCCAAGGCACAGGGATCTCCTACGAGCAGTACTTC	CASSQGTGISYEQYF
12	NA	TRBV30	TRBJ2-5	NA	TGTGCCTGGAGTTTGGGGAGGGAGACCCAGTACTTC	CAWSLGRETQYF
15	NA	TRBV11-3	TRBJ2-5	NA	TGTGCCAGCAGCTCAAGACAGGCGACCCAAGAGACCCAGTACTTC	CASSSRQATQETQYF
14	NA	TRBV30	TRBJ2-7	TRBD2	TGTGCCTGGAGTTATGGCGGGAGCTCCTACGAGCAGTACTTC	CAWSYGGSSYEQYF
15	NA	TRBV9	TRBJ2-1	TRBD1	TGTGCCAGCAGCGTAGAGGGACAGGGAGGGGATGAGCAGTTCTTC	CASSVEGQGGDEQFF
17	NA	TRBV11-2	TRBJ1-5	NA	TGTGCCAGCAGTTCTCCTTCTCAGGTACAGGGAGACCAGCCCCAGCATTTT	CASSSPSQVQGDQPQHF
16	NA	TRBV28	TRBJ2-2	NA	TGTGCCAGCAGTTTTGGGCATAACTCGAACACCGGGGAGCTGTTTTTT	CASSFGHNSNTGELFF
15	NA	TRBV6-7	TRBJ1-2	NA	TGTGCCAGCAGTTACCCCGACGGGGTAGACTATGGCTACACCTTC	CASSYPDGVDYGYTF
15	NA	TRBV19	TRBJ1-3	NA	TGTGCCAGTAGTTTGGACAGCAACTCTGGAAACACCATATATTTT	CASSLDSNSGNTIYF
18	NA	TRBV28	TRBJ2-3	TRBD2	TGTGCCAGCAGTACTAAGGTTCTCGGGGGGGTCGGCACAGATACGCAGTATTTT	CASSTKVLGGVGTDTQYF
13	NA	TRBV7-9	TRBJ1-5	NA	TGTGCCAGCAGCTCGGGGAGCAATCAGCCCCAGCATTTT	CASSSGSNQPQHF
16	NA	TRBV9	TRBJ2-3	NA	TGTGCCAGCAGCGTAGGTATTAGCGAGCACACAGATACGCAGTATTTT	CASSVGISEHTDTQYF
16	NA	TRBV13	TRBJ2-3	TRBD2	TGTGCCAGCAGCTTAGTACTAGCGGGTTCAGGAGATACGCAGTATTTT	CASSLVLAGSGDTQYF
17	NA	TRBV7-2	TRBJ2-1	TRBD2	TGTGCCAGCAGCTTAGCCGGGACTAGCGGGGTCTACAATGAGCAGTTCTTC	CASSLAGTSGVYNEQFF
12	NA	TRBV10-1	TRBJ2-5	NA	TGCGCCAGCAGTGAGTTAGGGGGGACCCAGTACTTC	CASSELGGTQYF
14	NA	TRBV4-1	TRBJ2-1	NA	TGCGCCAGCAGCCAAGGGGGCAGCTACAATGAGCAGTTCTTC	CASSQGGSYNEQFF
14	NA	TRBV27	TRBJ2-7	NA	TGTGCCAGCAGTTTCTTTAGCAGCTCCTACGAGCAGTACTTC	CASSFFSSSYEQYF
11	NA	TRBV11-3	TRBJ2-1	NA	TGTGCCAGCAGCCCACATCATGAGCAGTTCTTC	CASSPHHEQFF
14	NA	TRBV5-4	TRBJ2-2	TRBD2	TGTGCCAGCAGCTTGTTCGGGGGGGCCGGGGAGCTGTTTTTT	CASSLFGGAGELFF
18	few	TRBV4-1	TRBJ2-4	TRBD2	TGCGCCAGCAGCCCCTCGAAGACTAGCGGGAGAGGAGCATACATTCAGTACTTC	CASSPSKTSGRGAYIQYF
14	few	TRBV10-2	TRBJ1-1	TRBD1	TGCGCCAGCAGGAACGACAGGGGGATGGCTGAAGCTTTCTTT	CASRNDRGMAEAFF